One and the same sample provided the 25 T cell receptor beta chains below, sequenced in a study of low-dose radiotherapy and immunotherapy resistance in tumors. Time point denoted: after trial treatment. Treatment described: LDRT plus nivolumab, ipilimumab, low-dose cyclophosphamide and aspirin (RACIN trial). TRAV and TRBV primers primed cDNA for both TCRalpha and TCRbeta. The TCRs were subjected to amplification over approximately 20 PCR cycles employing a constant-region primer in conjunction with a V-primer adapter. TCRdb re-analysed the reads in MiXCR, keeping a single row per CDR3 protein. The table lists about 97,000 distinct CDR3 sequences, less than 25% of them singletons. Sequencing used PBMCs, obtained after low-dose radiotherapy plus immunotherapy. The receptors stem from a male donor with prostate cancer.

The rearrangement links TRBV27 to TRBJ1-2; weak D call: TRBD1 (6 bases). Trimming left V 4 bases short and J 5 bases short, with 8 bases between. The CDR3 has 12 residues. Germline CDR1 MNHEY, CDR2 SMNVEV (reference sequence). CDR3 sequence (DNA): TGTGCCAGCAGTTCGGGGGCTTATGGCTACACCTTC. Residues: CASSSGAYGYTF.

This clonotype came up many times. The J gene is TRBJ2-3, the V gene TRBV30; 11 bases line up with TRBD2. The CDR3 totals 16 residues. Germline V CDR1 and CDR2: GTSNPN, SVGIG (reference sequence). Trimming took 3 bases from V and 3 from J; bases not matched to a gene: 8. The CDR3 sequence is CAWSFILAGETDTQYF. As DNA, the CDR3 is TGTGCCTGGAGCTTCATACTAGCGGGGGAAACAGATACGCAGTATTTT. The whole variable domain, filled in from reference TRBV30 and TRBJ2-3, reads SQTIHQWPATLVQPVGSPLSLECTVEGTSNPNLYWYRQAAGRGLQLLFYSVGIGQISSEVPQNLSASRPQDRQFILSSKKLLLSDSGFYLCAWSFILAGETDTQYFGPGTRLTVL.

This clonotype was picked up a small number of times. This sequence joins TRBV2 and TRBJ2-5, with TRBD2 matching 12 bases. Per the germline V gene, CDR1 is SNHLY and CDR2 is FYNNEI. CDR3 length: 16 amino acids. The trim removed 5 bases at V and 9 bases at J, leaving 13 bases unmatched. CDR3 sequence: CASSTGTSGGLVAQYF. CDR3 coding DNA: TGTGCCAGCAGTACCGGCACTAGCGGGGGGTTGGTCGCCCAGTACTTC.

This clonotype has a count of ten or more. The chain carries TRBV29-1 and TRBJ1-6, with D perhaps matching TRBD1 (6 bases). Germline CDR1 reads SQVTM; CDR2 reads ANQGSEA. V was cut by 4 bases and J by 10 bases, with 14 bases left in between. This CDR3 has 13 amino acids. CDR3 region: CSVVEGGDSPLHF. The CDR3 bases are TGCAGCGTTGTGGAGGGGGGGGACTCACCCCTCCACTTT.

There are many counts of this clonotype. The chain has TRBV9 and TRBJ2-7, with 8 bases fitting TRBD1. Germline V gives CDR1 SGDLS, CDR2 YYNGEE. Germline trimming cut 3 bases from V and 3 bases from J; bases unmatched to any gene: 8. The CDR3 spans 15 residues. This CDR3 reads CASSATGQVNYEQYF. Here the CDR3 DNA reads TGTGCCAGCAGCGCCACGGGACAGGTGAACTACGAGCAGTACTTC. Variable domain in full (rest from reference TRBV9 and TRBJ2-7): DSGVTQTPKHLITATGQRVTLRCSPRSGDLSVYWYQQSLDQGLQFLIQYYNGEERAKGNILERFSAQQFPDLHSELNLSSLELGDSALYFCASSATGQVNYEQYFGPGTRLTVT.

This clonotype was counted at least ten times. J is TRBJ2-1 and V is TRBV4-1; TRBD2 matches 11 bases. CDR1 and CDR2 (germline): MGHRA, YSYEKL. The CDR3 contains 16 residues. J was trimmed by 2 bases and V by 4 bases; bases with no gene match: 4. CDR3 protein: CASSLTSGGTYNEQFF. Written as DNA, the CDR3 is TGCGCCAGCAGCCTAACTAGCGGGGGCACCTACAATGAGCAGTTCTTC.

V is TRBV5-1 and J is TRBJ2-1, with 11 bases aligning to TRBD1. Germline lookup yields CDR1 SGHRS and CDR2 YFSETQ. The CDR3 runs 15 residues. With 4 bases clipped from V and 5 bases from J, the junction kept 5 bases outside the gene matches. The CDR3 region has the DNA TGCGCCAGCAGCACCGGGACAGGGGGTCACAATGAGCAGTTCTTC. This encodes CASSTGTGGHNEQFF.

In this sample, this clonotype turned up many times. J is TRBJ1-6 and V is TRBV11-2; the D is unclear. This CDR3 contains 15 residues. From germline, CDR1 is SGHAT and CDR2 FQNNGV. V lost 0 bases, J lost 4 bases, and 7 bases lay in between. The CDR3 loop is CASSLDDQYNSPLHF. Written as DNA, the CDR3 is TGTGCCAGCAGCTTAGACGACCAGTATAATTCACCCCTCCACTTT.

The chain carries TRBV24-1 and TRBJ2-1, with 9 positions matching TRBD1. The CDR3 is made up of 15 amino acids. V dropped 2 bases and J dropped 8; count of bases not matched to a gene: 6. Germline values: CDR1 KGHDR, CDR2 SFDVKD. This chain's CDR3 is CATSDWDRESHEQFF. The CDR3 DNA follows: TGTGCCACCAGTGATTGGGACAGGGAATCCCATGAGCAGTTCTTC.

Many counts were recorded for this clonotype. The chain is built from TRBV5-1 and TRBJ1-2, with TRBD1 as a possible D gene (6 bases). This CDR3 comprises 14 residues. V shed 2 bases and J shed 4 bases, with 12 bases lying between them. CDR1 and CDR2 (germline): SGHRS, YFSETQ. Here the CDR3 reads CASSFRGWGYGYTF. CDR3 DNA sequence: TGCGCCAGCAGCTTCAGGGGTTGGGGCTATGGCTACACCTTC.

This clonotype was recorded a few times. V is TRBV3-1 and J is TRBJ2-5; perhaps TRBD2 as D (7 bases). There are 14 residues in the CDR3. The V end lost 4 bases, the J end lost 5 bases, and 14 bases lay between the germline ends. Germline values: CDR1 LGHDT, CDR2 YNNKEL (reference sequence). The CDR3 reads CASSRGGGGETQYF. CDR3 bases: TGTGCCAGCAGCCGGGGGGGCGGCGGGGAGACCCAGTACTTC.

Many counts were recorded for this clonotype. This chain connects TRBV2 to TRBJ1-1; no clear D gene. V lost 0 bases to trimming and J lost 4 bases, with 6 bases between them. Germline loops: CDR1 SNHLY, CDR2 FYNNEI. The CDR3 is 13 amino acids. The CDR3 DNA sequence: TGTGCCAGCAGTGAAGCCCCGACCACTGAAGCTTTCTTT. Protein product: CASSEAPTTEAFF. Variable domain in full (rest from reference TRBV2 and TRBJ1-1): EPEVTQTPSHQVTQMGQEVILRCVPISNHLYFYWYRQILGQKVEFLVSFYNNEISEKSEIFDDQFSVERPDGSNFTLKIRSTKLEDSAMYFCASSEAPTTEAFFGQGTRLTVV.

As regards this clonotype: The likely explanation is a read error, given a far larger clone one base away. CDR3 region: CASRAAGTSEQYF. Here the CDR3 DNA reads TGTGCCAGCAGAGCGGCCGGGACAAGCGAGCAGTACTTC. The J gene is TRBJ2-7, the V gene TRBV6-8, with D maybe TRBD1 (6 bases). CDR1 and CDR2 (germline): MNHGY, SAAAGT. The CDR3 loop spans 13 amino acids. Trimming shortened V by 6 bases and J by 6 bases, and 15 bases separated the two germline ends.

This clonotype was counted ten times or more. The V call is TRBV10-2, the J call TRBJ1-2; 8 bases agree with TRBD1. The CDR3 runs to 17 residues. V dropped 8 bases and J dropped 7; count of bases not matched to a gene: 21. From germline, CDR1 is WSHSY and CDR2 SAAADI. CDR3 protein: CASQDGTGGRVLSGYTF. The CDR3 DNA reads TGCGCCAGCCAAGACGGGACAGGCGGTAGAGTTTTGAGTGGCTACACCTTC.

This clonotype was picked up many times. The rearrangement uses TRBV28 and TRBJ1-4; D is perhaps TRBD1 (5 bases). V shed 1 base and J shed 3 bases, with 9 bases lying between them. Germline CDR1 reads MDHEN; CDR2 reads SYDVKM. The CDR3 runs to 15 residues. The CDR3 coding sequence is TGTGCCAGCAGTTTATCGAGAGGGGCTAATGAAAAACTGTTTTTT. Its translation is CASSLSRGANEKLFF.

This clonotype was seen at least ten times. The chain uses TRBV3-1 and TRBJ1-5; D unclear. The germline V gene encodes CDR1 LGHDT and CDR2 YNNKEL (reference sequence). The germline V and J ends were trimmed by 2 bases and 3 bases, with 8 bases remaining between them. The CDR3 is 14 amino acids. CDR3 nucleotide sequence: TGTGCCAGCAGCCAACGGGGATCCAATCAGCCCCAGCATTTT. Translating it yields CASSQRGSNQPQHF.

A word on this clonotype: A much more abundant neighbour one base away suggests this may be a read error. This rearrangement joins TRBV19 to TRBJ2-6; 7 bases align to TRBD1. The CDR3 loop spans 13 amino acids. Looked up from germline, CDR1 is LNHDA and CDR2 is SQIVND (reference sequence). The CDR3 bases are TGTGCCAGTAGTATTAAGGGGGCCGACGTCCTGACTTTC. Its protein is CASSIKGADVLTF.

Many counts were recorded for this clonotype. The gene calls are TRBV5-4 and TRBJ2-1; 10 positions agree with TRBD2. V lost 2 bases and J lost 7; bases outside the gene matches: 6. Germline loops: CDR1 SGHNT, CDR2 YYREEE (reference sequence). CDR3 length: 15 residues. This chain's CDR3 is CASSLEAGGRNEQFF. The CDR3 nucleotides are TGTGCCAGCAGCTTAGAAGCGGGGGGGCGTAATGAGCAGTTCTTC. Full variable domain (missing parts from reference TRBV5-4 and TRBJ2-1): ETGVTQSPTHLIKTRGQQVTLRCSSQSGHNTVSWYQQALGQGPQFIFQYYREEENGRGNFPPRFSGLQFPNYSSELNVNALELDDSALYLCASSLEAGGRNEQFFGPGTRLTVL.

This chain connects TRBV7-3 to TRBJ2-2; 9 positions agree with TRBD1. Trimming cost V 1 base and J 6 bases; bases outside gene matches: 9. Germline lookup yields CDR1 SGHTA and CDR2 FQGTGA. This CDR3 comprises 17 residues. CDR3 residues: CASSLSWDRAKAGELFF. The CDR3 DNA reads TGTGCCAGCAGCTTAAGTTGGGACAGGGCGAAGGCCGGGGAGCTGTTTTTT.

This clonotype was found many times. The chain carries TRBV19 and TRBJ2-7; 7 bases line up with TRBD1. V lost 8 bases, J lost 4 bases, and 5 bases stayed unmatched. The CDR3 runs 12 residues. CDR1 LNHDA and CDR2 SQIVND come from the germline V gene (reference sequence). CDR3 in DNA: TGTGCCAGTGGGGACAGCCTTTACGAGCAGTACTTC. The encoded protein is CASGDSLYEQYF.

Remarks on this clonotype: At one end, the junction sequence differs from germline, possibly due to a read error. V gene TRBV28 combines with J gene TRBJ2-7; 7 positions match TRBD2. Germline V gene lookup returns CDR1 MDHEN and CDR2 SYDVKM. CDR3 length: 14 residues. The CDR3 DNA sequence: TGTGCCAGCAGCCCGGCGGGAGTGTCCTATGAGCAGTACTTC. It is translated as CASSPAGVSYEQYF.

This clonotype has at least ten counts. V is TRBV6-2 or TRBV6-3 and J is TRBJ2-1; tentative D call: TRBD2 (6 bases). CDR1 and CDR2 from the germline V gene are MNHEY and SVGEGT. The CDR3 has 15 residues. Between the trimmed V and J ends, which lost 5 bases and 5 bases, there was a span of 16 bases. This chain's CDR3 is CASSEGLPRDNEQFF. As DNA, the CDR3 is TGTGCCAGCAGTGAAGGACTACCAAGAGACAATGAGCAGTTCTTC.

The chain links TRBV25-1 to TRBJ1-3; D not certain. Germline V CDR1 and CDR2: MGHDK, SYGVNS. V shed 2 bases and J shed 6 bases, with 8 bases lying between them. The CDR3 sequence is 13 residues long. The CDR3 protein is CASSEPIPNTIYF. CDR3 nucleotide sequence: TGTGCCAGCAGTGAACCCATCCCAAACACCATATATTTT. Supplemented by reference TRBV25-1 and TRBJ1-3, the full variable domain reads EADIYQTPRYLVIGTGKKITLECSQTMGHDKMYWYQQDPGMELHLIHYSYGVNSTEKGDLSSESTVSRIRTEHFPLTLESARPSHTSQYLCASSEPIPNTIYFGEGSWLTVV.

This clonotype has ten or more counts. This chain connects TRBV5-1 to TRBJ2-3, with D unresolved. The CDR3 loop spans 14 amino acids. Germline V gene data show CDR1 as SGHRS and CDR2 as YFSETQ. V was trimmed by 5 bases and J by 0 bases, leaving 10 bases between them. The CDR3 region is CASSFQTSTDTQYF. In DNA, the CDR3 is TGCGCCAGCAGTTTTCAGACTAGCACAGATACGCAGTATTTT.

This clonotype has at least ten counts. The CDR3 DNA follows: TGTGCCAGCAGTTACCCCAAAAGCGGGGGCCCTAACACCGGGGAGCTGTTTTTT. Amino acid sequence: CASSYPKSGGPNTGELFF. This chain links TRBV6-6 with TRBJ2-2; 8 bases are shared with TRBD2. With 2 bases clipped from V and 2 bases from J, the junction kept 10 bases outside the gene matches. Germline loops: CDR1 MNHNY, CDR2 SVGAGI (reference sequence). The CDR3 totals 18 residues.